These 17 T cell receptor beta chains were all obtained from the same sample, sequenced in a study of blood T cell repertoires in COVID-19. Sequencing was performed with immunoSEQ multiplex PCR; in TCRdb, only in-frame clones are kept and a portion is missing. In the table there are 150,000 to 200,000 clones, 75% to 95% of which are singletons. Source material: peripheral blood. These receptors all come from a man in his fifties or sixties with acute or convalescent COVID-19.

The chain couples TRBV4-2 to TRBJ1-1, with D maybe TRBD1 (5 bases). The ends were cut back, 1 base at V and 3 bases at J, with 12 bases in the middle. From germline, CDR1 is LGHNA and CDR2 YNFKEQ. CDR3 length equals 15 residues. CDR3 loop: CASSQGPGGDTEAFF. The CDR3 nucleotides read TGTGCCAGCAGCCAAGGGCCCGGAGGGGACACTGAAGCTTTCTTT.

J is TRBJ2-1 and V is TRBV19, with TRBD2 identical over 10 bases. V trimming: 6 bases; J trimming: 0 bases; junction bases outside the gene matches: 11. Germline V gene data show CDR1 as LNHDA and CDR2 as SQIVND (reference sequence). The CDR3 runs 18 residues. The CDR3 here is CASSLISGGTLSYNEQFF. The CDR3, as DNA: TGTGCCAGTAGCCTTATTAGCGGGGGGACACTCTCCTACAATGAGCAGTTCTTC. Based on the CDR3 plus reference TRBV19 and TRBJ2-1, the full variable domain is DGGITQSPKYLFRKEGQNVTLSCEQNLNHDAMYWYRQDPGQGLRLIYYSQIVNDFQKGDIAEGYSVSREKKESFPLTVTSAQKNPTAFYLCASSLISGGTLSYNEQFFGPGTRLTVL.

The table lists this clone with a count of one. The rearrangement links TRBV5-1 to TRBJ2-2; TRBD2 agrees at 12 bases. Per the germline V gene, CDR1 is SGHRS and CDR2 is YFSETQ. The J segment lost 5 bases and the V segment lost 4 bases, leaving 6 bases of the junction unmatched. This CDR3 is 16 amino acids long. The CDR3: CASSHRLAGATGELFF. The CDR3 DNA reads TGCGCCAGCAGCCACCGACTAGCGGGAGCTACCGGGGAGCTGTTTTTT.

This chain joins TRBV6-5 and TRBJ2-1; tentative D call: TRBD2 (6 bases). V lost 4 bases to trimming and J lost 16 bases, with 20 bases between them. The CDR3 loop spans 13 amino acids. Germline V gene data show CDR1 as MNHEY and CDR2 as SVGAGI. As DNA, the CDR3 is TGTGCCAGCAGTTCCCAGACCGAGAGGAGGGTTTTCTTC. Amino acids: CASSSQTERRVFF.

The gene calls are TRBV23-1 and TRBJ2-7; D is unclear. TRBV23-1 is an open reading frame, and its role is uncertain. The CDR3 sequence is 14 residues long. The germline V and J ends were trimmed by 3 bases and 7 bases, with 16 bases remaining between them. CDR3: CASSHDIPDDEQYF. The CDR3 bases are TGCGCCAGCAGTCATGACATCCCGGATGATGAGCAGTACTTC.

V usage is TRBV10-3 and J usage is TRBJ1-5; D not resolved. This CDR3 is built from 13 residues. The V and J ends lost 11 bases and 0 bases respectively, with 11 bases between them. Germline V gene lookup returns CDR1 ENHRY and CDR2 SYGVKD. Here the CDR3 reads CASREYSNQPQHF. CDR3 bases: TGTGCCTCCCGGGAGTATAGCAATCAGCCCCAGCATTTT.

This clone was picked up many times. The chain combines TRBV29-1 with TRBJ1-2; 10 nucleotides match TRBD1. CDR1 is SQVTM and CDR2 is ANQGSEA in the germline V gene. The CDR3 has 13 amino acids. Germline trimming cut 6 bases from V and 6 bases from J; bases unmatched to any gene: 7. CDR3: CSVGGQGINGYTF. CDR3 coding DNA: TGCAGCGTCGGGGGACAGGGGATAAATGGCTACACCTTC.

The chain combines TRBV25-1 with TRBJ1-1, with 9 bases identical to TRBD1. Germline assignment: CDR1 MGHDK and CDR2 SYGVNS. The J segment lost 4 bases and the V segment lost 6 bases, leaving 12 bases of the junction unmatched. This CDR3 is 16 amino acids long. The CDR3 region is CASRGPGTGRGTEAFF. CDR3 coding DNA: TGTGCCAGCAGGGGGCCGGGGACAGGGCGAGGCACTGAAGCTTTCTTT.

The chain combines TRBV25-1 with TRBJ2-7, with no clear D. Germline CDR1 and CDR2: MGHDK and SYGVNS. This CDR3 is 14 amino acids long. Trimming stripped 2 bases from V and 3 bases from J, with 11 bases between. CDR3 residues: CASSERQSGYEQYF. CDR3 nucleotides: TGTGCCAGCAGTGAACGCCAGTCTGGCTACGAGCAGTACTTC.

The rearrangement links TRBV28 to TRBJ2-1; maybe TRBD2 (5 bases). Germline CDR1 MDHEN, CDR2 SYDVKM. This CDR3 spans 15 amino acids. V lost 4 bases, J lost 3 bases, and 13 bases lay in between. CDR3 DNA: TGTGCCAGCAGTTCCAGTCGGACTCGCTACAATGAGCAGTTCTTC. This gives the protein CASSSSRTRYNEQFF.

The V gene is TRBV15, the J gene TRBJ2-7; TRBD1 is a possible D gene (6 bases). V was cut by 1 base and J by 3 bases, with 10 bases left in between. The CDR3 contains 14 residues. Germline V gives CDR1 LNHNV, CDR2 YYDKDF (reference sequence). This chain's CDR3 is CATSRAGTSYEQYV. CDR3 in DNA: TGTGCCACCAGCAGAGCCGGGACAAGCTACGAGCAGTACGTC.

This sequence joins TRBV5-4 and TRBJ2-7; TRBD2 might be the D (6 bases). V shed 6 bases and J shed 1 base, with 14 bases lying between them. This CDR3 comprises 14 residues. CDR1 is SGHNT and CDR2 is YYREEE in the germline V gene (reference sequence). The CDR3 here is CASTSGGESYEQYV. The CDR3 coding sequence is TGTGCCAGCACCTCGGGCGGGGAGTCCTACGAGCAGTACGTC.

The V call is TRBV18, the J call TRBJ2-5, with 7 nucleotides matching TRBD2. V was pared by 8 bases and J by 2 bases, with 5 bases of the junction left unmatched. Per the germline V gene, CDR1 is KGHSH and CDR2 is LQKENI. The CDR3 contains 13 residues. The CDR3 bases are TGTGCCAGCCACCAGCGGGGTCAAGAGACCCAGTACTTC. Its protein product is CASHQRGQETQYF.

The J gene is TRBJ1-2, the V gene TRBV3-1 (or the pseudogene TRBV3-2); no definite D call. The CDR3 is 15 amino acids. Trimming removed 3 bases from V and 4 bases from J, with 15 bases in between. The germline V gene encodes CDR1 LGHDT and CDR2 YNNKEL (reference sequence). As DNA, the CDR3 is TGTGCCAGCAGCCAGGGCGTTGGAAATGGCTATGGCTACACCTTC. This codes for CASSQGVGNGYGYTF.

This sequence joins TRBV7-9 and TRBJ1-2; a weak D match, TRBD1 (5 bases). The CDR3 is 15 amino acids. Germline-derived CDR1 and CDR2 are SEHNR and FQNEAQ (reference sequence). Trimming cost V 1 base and J 3 bases, with 12 bases left between them. The CDR3 DNA reads TGTGCCAGCAGCTTAGGGGATTTGGGGCACTATGGCTACACCTTC. It yields the protein CASSLGDLGHYGYTF.

This sequence joins TRBV3-1 (or the pseudogene TRBV3-2) and TRBJ1-1; 7 bases are a match to TRBD1. V lost 6 bases, J lost 3 bases, and 7 bases stayed unmatched. In germline, CDR1 is LGHDT, CDR2 YNNKEL (reference sequence). The CDR3 totals 14 residues. The CDR3 region has the DNA TGTGCCAGCAGTCTGACAGGGCTGGACACTGAAGCTTTCTTT. Residues: CASSLTGLDTEAFF.

This clone has more than one count but fewer than ten. V usage is TRBV6-6 and J usage is TRBJ2-3; 8 nucleotides align to TRBD2. Germline V lookup: CDR1 MNHNY, CDR2 SVGAGI (reference sequence). The J segment lost 7 bases and the V segment lost 6 bases, leaving 9 bases of the junction unmatched. This CDR3 is built from 14 residues. The CDR3 DNA sequence: TGTGCCAGCAGCCACCGGGGGGGGGAAAATACGCAGTATTTT. Its protein is CASSHRGGENTQYF.